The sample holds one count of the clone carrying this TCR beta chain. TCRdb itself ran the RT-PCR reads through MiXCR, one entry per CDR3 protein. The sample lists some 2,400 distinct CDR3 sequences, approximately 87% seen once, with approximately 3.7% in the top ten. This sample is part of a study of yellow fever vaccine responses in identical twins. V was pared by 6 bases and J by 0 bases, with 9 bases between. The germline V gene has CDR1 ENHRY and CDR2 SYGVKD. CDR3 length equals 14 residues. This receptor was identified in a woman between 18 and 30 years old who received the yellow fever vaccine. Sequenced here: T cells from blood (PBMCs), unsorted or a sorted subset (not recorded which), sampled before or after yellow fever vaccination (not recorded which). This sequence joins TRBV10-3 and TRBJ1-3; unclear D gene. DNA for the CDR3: TGTGCCATCAGCTTACAGAGCTCTGGAAACACCATATATTTT. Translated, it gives CAISLQSSGNTIYF.